This entry is about one T cell receptor beta chain. Its cognate antigen is unknown. This entry belongs to a study of response to subunit inactivated influenza vaccine. TCRdb processed the RT-PCR reads anew with MiXCR; each CDR3 protein has one entry. Among about 780,000 distinct CDR3 sequences listed, around a sixth were seen once. General study results and limits: Each seasonal influenza vaccination, the authors suggested, recruits few new T cells.

The specimen comprised PBMCs from blood, sampled approximately 5 days after vaccination. This receptor was taken from a man between 50 and 59 years old who received an inactivated influenza vaccine.

The CDR3 protein is CASSHEGGEQFF. In nucleotides, the CDR3 is TGTGCCAGCAGCCACGAAGGGGGTGAGCAGTTCTTC. The V and J genes are TRBV3-1 and TRBJ2-1, with D possibly matching TRBD1 (6 bases). The CDR3 runs 12 residues. V was pared by 3 bases and J by 9 bases, with 9 bases between. The germline gives CDR1 LGHDT, CDR2 YNNKEL (reference sequence).